These 19 T cell receptor beta chains originate from one sample sequenced in a study of shared clonotypes between healthy human individuals. Sequencing was performed with immunoSEQ multiplex PCR; in TCRdb, only in-frame clones are kept and a portion is missing. The table shows some 1.5 million clones, with 95% to 99% occurring only once. Input material: naive CD4+ T cells sorted from blood. Subset reported: CD45RA+ positively selected. These receptors all come from a man aged 25-45 years in good health.

V and J are TRBV28 and TRBJ2-1; TRBD2 is a possible D gene (6 bases). CDR3 length: 19 amino acids. Per the germline V gene, CDR1 is MDHEN and CDR2 is SYDVKM. V lost 8 bases and J lost 7, with 33 bases in between. The CDR3 reads CASPPSRGTSVWGGNEQFF. The CDR3 DNA reads as TGTGCCAGCCCACCCTCCCGGGGGACTTCGGTGTGGGGTGGTAATGAGCAGTTCTTC.

The CDR3 region is CAIRGSSSYEQYF. For the CDR3, the DNA is TGTGCCATCAGGGGAAGCAGCTCCTACGAGCAGTACTTC. This chain links TRBV10-3 with TRBJ2-7, with D hard to call. Germline V CDR1 and CDR2: ENHRY, SYGVKD. Trimming pared 6 bases from V and 0 bases from J, leaving 9 bases between. CDR3 length equals 13 residues.

The chain recombines TRBV5-1 with TRBJ2-7; 9 bases line up with TRBD2. V gave up 2 bases and J gave up 3 bases; unmatched junction bases: 3. Germline CDR1 is SGHRS and CDR2 is YFSETQ. The CDR3 loop spans 14 amino acids. For the CDR3, the DNA is TGCGCCAGCAGCTTTAGCGGGAGAGACTACGAGCAGTACTTC. Its protein product is CASSFSGRDYEQYF. Drawing the rest from reference TRBV5-1 and TRBJ2-7, the complete variable domain is KAGVTQTPRYLIKTRGQQVTLSCSPISGHRSVSWYQQTPGQGLQFLFEYFSETQRNKGNFPGRFSGRQFSNSRSEMNVSTLELGDSALYLCASSFSGRDYEQYFGPGTRLTVT.

The chain employs TRBV2 and TRBJ2-1, with D possibly being TRBD2 (6 bases). This CDR3 has 15 residues. V dropped 6 bases and J dropped 2 bases, with 14 bases sitting between them. Germline-derived CDR1 and CDR2 are SNHLY and FYNNEI. The CDR3 protein is CASRTTSSAYNEQFF. The CDR3 region has the DNA TGTGCCAGCAGGACGACTAGTTCGGCCTACAATGAGCAGTTCTTC. The complete variable domain, with remaining parts taken from reference TRBV2 and TRBJ2-1, reads EPEVTQTPSHQVTQMGQEVILRCVPISNHLYFYWYRQILGQKVEFLVSFYNNEISEKSEIFDDQFSVERPDGSNFTLKIRSTKLEDSAMYFCASRTTSSAYNEQFFGPGTRLTVL.

The chain recombines TRBV18 with TRBJ1-2; D ambiguous. Trimming left V 3 bases short and J 1 base short, with 12 bases between. From germline, CDR1 is KGHSH and CDR2 LQKENI. This CDR3 is built from 15 residues. The CDR3 sequence is CASSPRTADNYGYTF. The CDR3 DNA reads TGTGCCAGCTCACCGAGGACGGCAGATAACTATGGCTACACCTTC.

This chain uses TRBV5-4 with TRBJ2-7; the D is unclear. The CDR3 runs to 11 residues. Per germline, CDR1 SGHNT and CDR2 YYREEE (reference sequence). V was clipped by 2 bases and J by 6 bases, with 6 bases between them. CDR3 region: CASSFRGEQYF. The CDR3 region has the DNA TGTGCCAGCAGCTTCCGAGGCGAGCAGTACTTC.

The V gene is TRBV21-1, the J gene TRBJ2-7; the table calls TRBD2, which could not be checked here. TRBV21-1 is recorded as a pseudogene. The CDR3 loop spans 15 amino acids. CDR3 sequence (DNA): TGTGCCAGCACCATTGTGGCGGATTTACCCTACGAGCAGTACTTC. It codes for CASTIVADLPYEQYF.

This chain joins TRBV2 and TRBJ2-2; D uncertain. This CDR3 has 15 residues. V was pared by 6 bases and J by 4 bases, with 15 bases between. Germline V gives CDR1 SNHLY, CDR2 FYNNEI. This CDR3 is CASRPRRSSTGELFF. The CDR3 nucleotides read TGTGCCAGCAGGCCCCGGCGTTCTAGCACCGGGGAGCTGTTTTTT.

The V gene is TRBV29-1, the J gene TRBJ2-3; 7 nucleotides align to TRBD2. CDR3 length: 16 amino acids. The junction had 8 bases not matched to a gene; V was cut back by 0 bases and J by 2 bases. CDR1 is SQVTM and CDR2 is ANQGSEA in the germline V gene. The CDR3 nucleotides read TGCAGCGTTGAAGATTGGCAGGGAGGGGCCACAGATACGCAGTATTTT. Translation gives CSVEDWQGGATDTQYF.

V is TRBV29-1 and J is TRBJ2-7; D perhaps matches TRBD2 (5 bases). V was clipped by 7 bases and J by 6 bases, with 13 bases between them. Looked up from germline, CDR1 is SQVTM and CDR2 is ANQGSEA. There are 11 residues in the CDR3. This CDR3 is CSGGDPGEQYF. The DNA of the CDR3 is TGCAGCGGGGGAGACCCGGGCGAGCAGTACTTC.

The CDR3 nucleotides read TGTGCCAGCACCGGAACGGGGGCCGGGGAAAAACTGTTTTTT. Residues: CASTGTGAGEKLFF. This chain links TRBV2 with TRBJ1-4, with D maybe TRBD1 (6 bases). The germline V and J ends were trimmed by 7 bases and 8 bases, with 17 bases remaining between them. The V gene's germline CDR1 is SNHLY and CDR2 FYNNEI. The CDR3 is 14 amino acids.

Details on this clone: This CDR3 is also generated by other DNA sequences in the sample. This rearrangement joins TRBV6-1 to TRBJ2-5; no reliable D call. Germline V gives CDR1 MNHNS, CDR2 SASEGT. This CDR3 is built from 11 residues. V dropped 1 base and J dropped 5 bases, with 2 bases sitting between them. The CDR3 bases are TGTGCCAGCAGTGAAGTGGAGACCCAGTACTTC. Amino acids: CASSEVETQYF.

The chain links TRBV2 to TRBJ2-7, with 9 bases fitting TRBD1. V was clipped by 6 bases and J by 8 bases; unmatched bases: 11. The CDR3 runs 14 residues. Germline CDR1 is SNHLY and CDR2 is FYNNEI. The CDR3 sequence is CASRSGTGFSQQYF. The CDR3, as DNA: TGTGCCAGCAGATCCGGGACAGGGTTCTCGCAGCAGTACTTC.

This clone has a single count. The CDR3: CASSWGRQGAYDEQFF. CDR3 DNA: TGTGCCAGCAGCTGGGGTCGACAGGGGGCTTACGATGAGCAGTTCTTC. The chain employs TRBV5-8 and TRBJ2-1, with 10 bases aligning to TRBD1. The length of the CDR3 is 16 residues. V lost 3 bases and J lost 8; bases outside the gene matches: 11. The germline CDR1 and CDR2 sequences are SGHTS and YDEGEE.

The chain couples TRBV5-6 to TRBJ1-1; maybe TRBD1 (5 bases). Deletions cut 1 base from V and 0 bases from J, with 7 bases between. CDR1 is SGHDT and CDR2 is YYEEEE in the germline V gene. CDR3 length: 14 amino acids. The CDR3 loop reads CASSLSRVNTEAFF. The CDR3 bases are TGTGCCAGCAGCTTGTCCAGGGTGAACACTGAAGCTTTCTTT.

With respect to this clone: This sample includes further DNA sequences coding for the same CDR3. The DNA of the CDR3 is TGTGCCAGCAGTTACTCGGGTTGGGAGACCCAGTACTTC. Amino acids: CASSYSGWETQYF. The J gene is TRBJ2-5, the V gene TRBV6-5; D gene unclear. The CDR3 runs to 13 residues. In germline, CDR1 is MNHEY, CDR2 SVGAGI. The germline V and J ends were trimmed by 0 bases and 5 bases, with 7 bases remaining between them.

This clone was found once. The chain has TRBV21-1 and TRBJ2-1; the table names TRBD2, a call not compared with the DNA. TRBV21-1 is reported as a pseudogene. This CDR3 has 16 amino acids. CDR3 residues: CASSKEGGGPSNEQFF. The DNA for the CDR3 is TGTGCCAGCAGCAAAGAAGGGGGAGGGCCCTCCAATGAGCAGTTCTTC.

The V call is TRBV29-1, the J call TRBJ2-5, with 7 bases fitting TRBD1. V lost 7 bases to trimming and J lost 4 bases; unmatched junction nucleotides: 9. Germline CDR1 and CDR2: SQVTM and ANQGSEA. The CDR3 length is 13 residues. The CDR3: CSGATGARETQYF. CDR3 DNA sequence: TGCAGCGGGGCAACAGGGGCTCGAGAGACCCAGTACTTC.

This chain connects TRBV30 to TRBJ2-1, with TRBD2 identical over 14 bases. V trimming: 3 bases; J trimming: 9 bases; junction bases outside the gene matches: 13. CDR1 and CDR2 (germline): GTSNPN, SVGIG (reference sequence). The length of the CDR3 is 17 residues. CDR3 DNA sequence: TGTGCCTGGAGACAATATAGGACTAGCGGGAGGATTAGTGAGCAGTTCTTC. This translates into CAWRQYRTSGRISEQFF.